One sample yielded the 32 T cell receptor beta chains listed below, sequenced in a study of T cells after yellow fever vaccination. Using its own MiXCR run on the 5' RACE reads, TCRdb lists one record per CDR3 protein. The table has 120,000 or so distinct CDR3 sequences, about 8.4% seen once. This material consisted of CD8+ T cells sorted from PBMCs, taken on the day of the yellow fever booster vaccination. The receptors were gathered from a man aged 18 to 29 who received the YFV17D yellow fever vaccine.

This clonotype was observed a handful of times. The rearrangement joins TRBV29-1 to TRBJ2-6, with D perhaps TRBD2 (5 bases). This CDR3 has 14 residues. The germline V gene has CDR1 SQVTM and CDR2 ANQGSEA. Trimming removed 1 base from V and 1 base from J, with 5 bases in between. For the CDR3, the DNA is TGCAGCGTTGAAGGCGGGTCTGGGGCCAACGTCCTGACTTTC. As protein: CSVEGGSGANVLTF. Based on the CDR3 plus reference TRBV29-1 and TRBJ2-6, the full variable domain is SAVISQKPSRDICQRGTSLTIQCQVDSQVTMMFWYRQQPGQSLTLIATANQGSEATYESGFVIDKFPISRPNLTFSTLTVSNMSPEDSSIYLCSVEGGSGANVLTFGAGSRLTVL.

This clonotype has just a few counts. V gene TRBV10-3 combines with J gene TRBJ2-2; TRBD1 agrees at 10 bases. The CDR3 is 15 residues long. Germline trimming cut 9 bases from V and 0 bases from J; bases unmatched to any gene: 4. The germline CDR1 and CDR2 sequences are ENHRY and SYGVKD. Here the CDR3 reads CAIGTGVANTGELFF. CDR3 DNA: TGTGCCATTGGGACAGGGGTCGCGAACACCGGGGAGCTGTTTTTT.

CDR3 amino acids: CASRFRDGSYNEQFF. In DNA form, the CDR3 reads TGTGCCAGCAGGTTCAGGGATGGGTCCTACAATGAGCAGTTCTTC. J is TRBJ2-1 and V is TRBV13, with a weak D call TRBD1 (5 bases). Germline assignment: CDR1 PRHDT and CDR2 FYEKMQ (reference sequence). V lost 6 bases and J lost 1, with 13 bases in between. This CDR3 is 15 amino acids long.

The table lists this clonotype with a few counts. The gene calls are TRBV5-4 and TRBJ2-7; 7 bases fit TRBD2. This CDR3 is built from 14 residues. Germline V gene data show CDR1 as SGHNT and CDR2 as YYREEE (reference sequence). J was trimmed by 0 bases and V by 4 bases; bases with no gene match: 4. The CDR3 is CASSAGESSYEQYV. The CDR3 bases are TGTGCCAGCAGCGCGGGGGAAAGCTCCTACGAGCAGTACGTC.

This clonotype was picked up a small number of times. The chain combines TRBV2 with TRBJ1-5; D uncertain. Germline V gene lookup returns CDR1 SNHLY and CDR2 FYNNEI. The V and J ends lost 3 bases and 3 bases respectively, with 9 bases between them. The CDR3 spans 14 residues. CDR3 DNA sequence: TGTGCCAGCAGTGATTTTGTGGACAATCAGCCCCAGCATTTT. Its translation is CASSDFVDNQPQHF. The full variable domain, its missing parts supplied by reference TRBV2 and TRBJ1-5, is EPEVTQTPSHQVTQMGQEVILRCVPISNHLYFYWYRQILGQKVEFLVSFYNNEISEKSEIFDDQFSVERPDGSNFTLKIRSTKLEDSAMYFCASSDFVDNQPQHFGDGTRLSIL.

A few counts support this clonotype. The chain is built from TRBV5-1 and TRBJ1-1; D gene ambiguous. Germline CDR1 and CDR2: SGHRS and YFSETQ. The V end lost 1 base, the J end lost 2 bases, and 9 bases lay between the germline ends. CDR3 length: 14 amino acids. The CDR3 sequence: CASSLSRLNTEAFF. The DNA of the CDR3 is TGCGCCAGCAGCTTGAGTAGGTTAAACACTGAAGCTTTCTTT.

A few counts support this clonotype. This chain's CDR3 is CASGSPTYAQETQYF. In DNA, the CDR3 is TGTGCTAGTGGTTCTCCCACGTATGCCCAAGAGACCCAGTACTTC. The J gene is TRBJ2-5, the V gene TRBV12-5, with unresolved D. Germline CDR1 reads LGHNT; CDR2 reads FRNRAP. V was shortened by 4 bases and J by 1 base, with 13 bases between the two germline ends. The CDR3 spans 15 residues.

This clonotype was detected only a few times. This chain uses TRBV18 with TRBJ2-3; 7 bases are a match to TRBD2. The germline gives CDR1 KGHSH, CDR2 LQKENI. V lost 5 bases, J lost 2 bases, and 4 bases stayed unmatched. This CDR3 has 14 residues. The CDR3 sequence is CASSIGLDTDTQYF. CDR3 DNA sequence: TGTGCCAGCTCAATTGGACTAGACACAGATACGCAGTATTTT.

This clonotype was detected a few times. Sequence at one end of the junction differs from germline and may be a read error. V and J are TRBV25-1 and TRBJ2-6; D ambiguous. CDR1 and CDR2 from the germline V gene are MGHDK and SYGVNS. The CDR3 consists of 16 residues. For the CDR3, the DNA is TGTGCCAGCAGTGAATGGAAGCTATCTGGGTCCAACGTCCTGACTTTC. This codes for CASSEWKLSGSNVLTF.

This clonotype was seen a few times. J is TRBJ2-5 and V is TRBV4-3; 9 bases fit TRBD1. The length of the CDR3 is 16 residues. Losses at the gene ends were 0 bases for V and 3 bases for J; bases not matched to a gene: 5. Per germline, CDR1 LGHNA and CDR2 YSLEER. The CDR3 DNA is TGCGCCAGCAGCCAAGATTGGGACAGGGTTAAAGAGACCCAGTACTTC. This codes for CASSQDWDRVKETQYF.

This clonotype was seen more than once but under ten times. This chain uses TRBV4-1 with TRBJ1-6; unclear D gene. CDR3 size: 12 residues. The V gene's germline CDR1 is MGHRA and CDR2 YSYEKL. Trimming left V 6 bases short and J 11 bases short, with 11 bases between. The CDR3 is CASRSVATPLHF. Here the CDR3 DNA reads TGCGCCAGCAGGTCAGTCGCGACACCCCTCCACTTT.

The chain recombines TRBV19 with TRBJ2-2; D remains ambiguous. This CDR3 is 15 amino acids long. Germline loops: CDR1 LNHDA, CDR2 SQIVND (reference sequence). V gave up 7 bases and J gave up 2 bases, with 14 bases separating them. The CDR3 spells CASNAWEGNTGELFF. In nucleotides, the CDR3 is TGTGCCAGTAACGCGTGGGAAGGTAACACCGGGGAGCTGTTTTTT.

The chain has TRBV7-9 and TRBJ2-7; 9 bases are a match to TRBD2. The germline gives CDR1 SEHNR, CDR2 FQNEAQ (reference sequence). The CDR3 has 17 residues. The trim removed 5 bases at V and 1 base at J, leaving 12 bases unmatched. CDR3 amino acids: CASSRGIAGANSYEQYV. CDR3 DNA sequence: TGTGCCAGCAGCCGCGGTATAGCGGGGGCTAATTCCTACGAGCAGTACGTC.

The V gene is TRBV15, the J gene TRBJ2-5; D perhaps matches TRBD1 (6 bases). There are 13 residues in the CDR3. CDR1 is LNHNV, CDR2 YYDKDF, per germline (reference sequence). V was trimmed by 8 bases and J by 5 bases, leaving 15 bases between them. CDR3 sequence (DNA): TGTGCCACCTCCGAAGGGGGTCGGGAGACCCAGTACTTC. This codes for CATSEGGRETQYF.

This clonotype was picked up a small number of times. This chain links TRBV2 with TRBJ2-1, with 12 nucleotides matching TRBD2. V gave up 8 bases and J gave up 5 bases; unmatched junction bases: 10. The CDR3 has 16 residues. CDR1 SNHLY and CDR2 FYNNEI come from the germline V gene. The DNA of the CDR3 is TGTGCCAGCGGAGGAGAAAGACTAGCGGGGGACAATGAGCAGTTCTTC. Protein: CASGGERLAGDNEQFF.

This clonotype was found a few times. The rearrangement uses TRBV7-6 and TRBJ2-7, with 7 positions matching TRBD1. Trimming at V came to 3 bases and at J to 0 bases, leaving 2 bases not matched to a gene. The CDR3 has 14 residues. Germline CDR1 reads SGHVS; CDR2 reads FNYEAQ. CDR3 in DNA: TGTGCCAGCAGCTTCAGGGACAGCTCCTACGAGCAGTACTTC. Translating it yields CASSFRDSSYEQYF.

The chain has TRBV4-3 and TRBJ1-4; possibly TRBD1 for D (6 bases). V was clipped by 0 bases and J by 2 bases, with 13 bases between them. The germline CDR1 and CDR2 sequences are LGHNA and YSLEER. This CDR3 region has 17 residues. The CDR3 nucleotides are TGCGCCAGCAGCCAAGATCGCCTACAGGGTACTAATGAAAAACTGTTTTTT. Its protein is CASSQDRLQGTNEKLFF.

This clonotype was observed at least ten times. V gene TRBV4-3 combines with J gene TRBJ1-6; tentatively, D is TRBD1 (5 bases). Germline CDR1 LGHNA, CDR2 YSLEER. V was pared by 1 base and J by 5 bases, with 21 bases between. This CDR3 has 19 residues. CDR3: CASSQVGGRVRGNNSPLHF. CDR3 sequence (DNA): TGCGCCAGCAGCCAAGTCGGTGGTCGGGTCCGGGGGAATAATTCACCCCTCCACTTT.

The V call is TRBV6-2 or TRBV6-3, the J call TRBJ1-1; D is perhaps TRBD1 (5 bases). This CDR3 has 15 residues. The V end lost 5 bases, the J end lost 0 bases, and 13 bases lay between the germline ends. CDR1 MNHEY and CDR2 SVGEGT come from the germline V gene. CDR3 sequence (DNA): TGTGCCAGCAGTACTGGGGGGGGATTGAACACTGAAGCTTTCTTT. It translates to CASSTGGGLNTEAFF.

This clonotype occurred a few times. The CDR3 DNA is TGTGCTTCCTTGGCGACGTCTCGGGGGGATGAGCAGTTCTTC. This translates into CASLATSRGDEQFF. The rearrangement joins TRBV6-1 to TRBJ2-1; 7 positions agree with TRBD2. This CDR3 is 14 amino acids long. Germline V gene sequence: CDR1 MNHNS, CDR2 SASEGT.

The chain is built from TRBV7-9 and TRBJ2-2; D tentatively fits TRBD1 or TRBD2 (6 bases each). CDR3 size: 16 residues. Between the trimmed V and J ends, which lost 5 bases and 3 bases, there was a span of 16 bases. The germline V gene encodes CDR1 SEHNR and CDR2 FQNEAQ (reference sequence). In nucleotides, the CDR3 is TGTGCCAGCAGCGGACTACAGGGAATAGACACCGGGGAGCTGTTTTTT. Its protein product is CASSGLQGIDTGELFF. The full variable domain, completed using reference TRBV7-9 and TRBJ2-2, is DTGVSQNPRHKITKRGQNVTFRCDPISEHNRLYWYRQTLGQGPEFLTYFQNEAQLEKSRLLSDRFSAERPKGSFSTLEIQRTEQGDSAMYLCASSGLQGIDTGELFFGEGSRLTVL.

The sample holds a few counts of this clonotype. The CDR3 DNA is TGTGCCAGCAGTTGGGACAGAAATCAGCCCCAGCATTTT. Its protein is CASSWDRNQPQHF. This chain joins TRBV27 and TRBJ1-5; TRBD1 agrees at 7 bases. V lost 4 bases and J lost 4; bases outside the gene matches: 1. The CDR3 spans 13 residues. Germline V gives CDR1 MNHEY, CDR2 SMNVEV (reference sequence).

This clonotype came up a few times. The rearrangement uses TRBV27 and TRBJ1-5; no clear D gene. This CDR3 contains 13 residues. V was pared by 6 bases and J by 6 bases, with 12 bases between. Germline CDR1 MNHEY, CDR2 SMNVEV (reference sequence). CDR3 DNA: TGTGCCAGCAGCGGACCCAGCGGTCAGCCCCAGCATTTT. Translation: CASSGPSGQPQHF.

This clonotype occurred a few times. The chain combines TRBV5-5 with TRBJ2-2, with D perhaps given as TRBD1 or TRBD2 (5 bases each). Germline values: CDR1 SGHKS, CDR2 YYEKEE (reference sequence). There are 14 residues in the CDR3. V was cut by 0 bases and J by 6 bases, with 9 bases left in between. Written as DNA, the CDR3 is TGTGCCAGCAGCTTGGTCCGAGGGGCCGGGGAGCTGTTTTTT. It codes for CASSLVRGAGELFF.

V usage is TRBV6-5 and J usage is TRBJ1-5, with unresolved D. The CDR3 runs to 14 residues. CDR1 is MNHEY, CDR2 SVGAGI, per germline. The V end lost 5 bases, the J end lost 7 bases, and 15 bases lay between the germline ends. In DNA, the CDR3 is TGTGCCAGCAGTCCGGGATGGGGAGGGCAGCCCCAGCATTTT. Its translation: CASSPGWGGQPQHF.

Many counts were recorded for this clonotype. CDR3 nucleotides: TGTGCCAGCAGCTCGGACCTTAGCTCCTACAATGAGCAGTTCTTC. It translates to CASSSDLSSYNEQFF. This chain links TRBV7-6 with TRBJ2-1; D gene ambiguous. CDR1 and CDR2 (germline): SGHVS, FNYEAQ. The CDR3 is made up of 15 amino acids. The V end was cut by 4 bases, the J end by 0 bases, with 10 bases between.

The chain combines TRBV6-5 with TRBJ2-4, with 9 bases that match TRBD1. J lost 10 bases, V lost 10 bases, and 8 bases had no gene match. This CDR3 region has 12 residues. Per germline, CDR1 MNHEY and CDR2 SVGAGI. The CDR3 spells CATKDRGWIQYF. The CDR3 region has the DNA TGTGCCACAAAGGACAGGGGTTGGATTCAGTACTTC.

This chain links TRBV7-3 with TRBJ2-3; D not resolved. Germline V gene data show CDR1 as SGHTA and CDR2 as FQGTGA. With 2 bases removed from V and 0 bases from J, the gap between germline ends came to 6 bases. The CDR3 covers 14 residues. CDR3 amino acids: CASSLYVSTDTQYF. DNA for the CDR3: TGTGCCAGCAGCTTATATGTGAGCACAGATACGCAGTATTTT.

This clonotype was counted many times. V usage is TRBV7-3 and J usage is TRBJ1-1, with D perhaps matching TRBD1 (6 bases). Germline V gene data show CDR1 as SGHTA and CDR2 as FQGTGA. This CDR3 spans 14 amino acids. Trimming pared 2 bases from V and 3 bases from J, leaving 10 bases between. The CDR3 bases are TGTGCCAGCAGCTTAGGGGGCGGATACACTGAAGCTTTCTTT. It translates to CASSLGGGYTEAFF. The full variable domain, its missing parts supplied by reference TRBV7-3 and TRBJ1-1, is GAGVSQTPSNKVTEKGKYVELRCDPISGHTALYWYRQSLGQGPEFLIYFQGTGAADDSGLPNDRFFAVRPEGSVSTLKIQRTERGDSAVYLCASSLGGGYTEAFFGQGTRLTVV.

In its sample, this clonotype was seen a few times. This chain connects TRBV5-4 to TRBJ2-3, with D tentatively TRBD2 (6 bases). Per germline, CDR1 SGHNT and CDR2 YYREEE (reference sequence). This CDR3 comprises 14 residues. V was clipped by 3 bases and J by 3 bases, with 11 bases between them. This CDR3 reads CASSSGLETDTQYF. In nucleotides, the CDR3 is TGTGCCAGCAGCTCGGGACTCGAGACAGATACGCAGTATTTT. The full variable domain, rest sourced from reference TRBV5-4 and TRBJ2-3, is ETGVTQSPTHLIKTRGQQVTLRCSSQSGHNTVSWYQQALGQGPQFIFQYYREEENGRGNFPPRFSGLQFPNYSSELNVNALELDDSALYLCASSSGLETDTQYFGPGTRLTVL.

The chain carries TRBV12-3 or TRBV12-4 and TRBJ2-2; 8 nucleotides line up with TRBD1. The CDR3 sequence is 15 residues long. Trimming at V came to 3 bases and at J to 6 bases, leaving 6 bases not matched to a gene. CDR3 sequence reads: CASSFDRGGSGELFF. In DNA form, the CDR3 reads TGTGCCAGCAGTTTCGACAGGGGCGGGTCCGGGGAGCTGTTTTTT.

This clonotype appeared a few times. This chain joins TRBV5-1 and TRBJ2-7, with 10 nucleotides matching TRBD1. CDR3 length: 18 residues. The germline V gene encodes CDR1 SGHRS and CDR2 YFSETQ. Trimming removed 0 bases from V and 2 bases from J; junction bases left unmatched: 11. The CDR3 DNA follows: TGCGCCAGCAGCTTGGCCCTAACCCGGGACAGGGGCCCCTACGAGCAGTACTTC. The encoded protein is CASSLALTRDRGPYEQYF.